The 18 T cell receptor beta chains in this list originate from one sample, sequenced in a study of blood T cell repertoires in COVID-19. Only in-frame clones appear in the TCRdb table, and some are missing; sequencing was by immunoSEQ multiplex PCR. The data show about 170,000 clones, approximately 87% seen once. The sample taken for sequencing was peripheral blood. The receptors here all came from a woman in her fifties or sixties with COVID-19, enrolled during active disease.

The CDR3 is CASSQEGLASSYEQYF. The CDR3 DNA follows: TGCGCCAGCAGCCAAGAAGGGCTAGCGAGTTCCTACGAGCAGTACTTC. This chain connects TRBV4-3 to TRBJ2-7; D is possibly TRBD2 (6 bases). The CDR3 loop spans 16 amino acids. Germline CDR1 and CDR2: LGHNA and YSLEER. V lost 0 bases and J lost 1, with 13 bases in between.

This rearrangement joins TRBV30 to TRBJ1-2, with unresolved D. Germline-derived CDR1 and CDR2 are GTSNPN and SVGIG (reference sequence). CDR3 length equals 14 residues. Trimming left V 3 bases short and J 5 bases short, with 16 bases between. This CDR3 is CAWRLGGLGYGYTF. The CDR3 nucleotides read TGTGCCTGGAGATTGGGAGGGCTCGGGTATGGCTACACCTTC.

The V gene is TRBV11-2, the J gene TRBJ1-2; the match to TRBD1 covers 7 bases. The V gene end was trimmed by 5 bases and the J gene end by 7 bases; junction bases not matched to a gene: 4. There are 12 residues in the CDR3. From germline, CDR1 is SGHAT and CDR2 FQNNGV. CDR3 bases: TGTGCCAGCAGCAGGGACAGCCCTGGCTACACCTTC. It yields the protein CASSRDSPGYTF.

This clone has only one observation. V gene TRBV4-2 combines with J gene TRBJ2-7; 7 bases align to TRBD2. Looked up from germline, CDR1 is LGHNA and CDR2 is YNFKEQ. V shed 1 base and J 0 bases; nucleotides not matched to a gene: 9. The length of the CDR3 is 17 residues. CDR3 DNA sequence: TGTGCCAGCAGCCAAGTCGACGGGAGCGGGACCTCCTACGAGCAGTACTTC. Encoded protein: CASSQVDGSGTSYEQYF.

This clone occurred once. The V call is TRBV11-3, the J call TRBJ2-3; TRBD2 aligns across 7 bases. V was clipped by 5 bases and J by 4 bases; unmatched bases: 6. Germline CDR1 SGHNT, CDR2 YENEEA. The CDR3 has 14 residues. The CDR3 sequence is CASSGDGGADTQYF. The CDR3 DNA reads as TGTGCCAGCAGCGGCGATGGGGGGGCAGATACGCAGTATTTT. Full variable domain (missing parts from reference TRBV11-3 and TRBJ2-3): EAGVVQSPRYKIIEKKQPVAFWCNPISGHNTLYWYLQNLGQGPELLIRYENEEAVDDSQLPKDRFSAERLKGVDSTLKIQPAELGDSAVYLCASSGDGGADTQYFGPGTRLTVL.

For this clone: The identical CDR3 is also encoded by other nucleotide sequences in the sample. The chain uses TRBV24-1 and TRBJ2-7; D is ambiguous. The V end was cut by 3 bases, the J end by 1 base, with 6 bases between. Germline V lookup: CDR1 KGHDR, CDR2 SFDVKD. The CDR3 sequence is 13 residues long. The CDR3 coding sequence is TGTGCCACCAGTGATGGCGGATCCTACGAGCAGTACTTC. Its translation: CATSDGGSYEQYF.

The chain carries TRBV4-3 and TRBJ2-1; D may be TRBD2 (6 bases). The germline V and J ends were trimmed by 4 bases and 6 bases, with 13 bases remaining between them. The CDR3 has 14 amino acids. The germline V gene encodes CDR1 LGHNA and CDR2 YSLEER. CDR3 bases: TGCGCCAGCAGCCTAACGACTAGGAGCAATGAGCAGTTCTTC. This sequence encodes CASSLTTRSNEQFF.

The gene calls are TRBV18 and TRBJ1-2, with D maybe TRBD1 (6 bases). Trimming removed 2 bases from V and 7 bases from J, with 11 bases in between. The CDR3 totals 13 residues. The germline V gene encodes CDR1 KGHSH and CDR2 LQKENI. The CDR3 bases are TGTGCCAGCTCACCAGTCAGGGGTGGTGGCTACACCTTC. It codes for CASSPVRGGGYTF.

Note on this clone: The same CDR3 is also encoded by other DNA sequences in this sample. V gene TRBV29-1 combines with J gene TRBJ1-5, with D unresolved. Germline loops: CDR1 SQVTM, CDR2 ANQGSEA. This CDR3 comprises 12 residues. Trimming removed 4 bases from V and 5 bases from J, with 9 bases in between. The CDR3 nucleotides read TGCAGCGTTGCAGGTGGTGATCAGCCCCAGCATTTT. The encoded protein is CSVAGGDQPQHF.

The rearrangement links TRBV11-2 to TRBJ2-3; possibly TRBD1 for D (6 bases). Germline lookup yields CDR1 SGHAT and CDR2 FQNNGV. V lost 4 bases, J lost 6 bases, and 11 bases lay in between. The CDR3 sequence is 13 residues long. The CDR3 DNA reads TGTGCCAGCAGCTCTACTAGGGGGGATACGCAGTATTTT. The encoded protein is CASSSTRGDTQYF.

V is TRBV7-2 and J is TRBJ1-1; 8 nucleotides align to TRBD1. J was trimmed by 8 bases and V by 5 bases; bases with no gene match: 7. Germline values: CDR1 SGHTA, CDR2 FQGNSA. The CDR3 spans 13 residues. DNA of the CDR3: TGTGCCAGCAGCGCAGGGGGCCGGGCGGAAGCTTTCTTT. As protein: CASSAGGRAEAFF.

The chain has TRBV5-4 and TRBJ2-4; D remains ambiguous. The germline V gene encodes CDR1 SGHNT and CDR2 YYREEE (reference sequence). This CDR3 is 13 amino acids long. Deletions cut 0 bases from V and 5 bases from J, with 6 bases between. CDR3 sequence reads: CASSLVGQNIQYF. The DNA of the CDR3 is TGTGCCAGCAGCTTGGTCGGTCAAAACATTCAGTACTTC. Drawing the rest from reference TRBV5-4 and TRBJ2-4, the complete variable domain is ETGVTQSPTHLIKTRGQQVTLRCSSQSGHNTVSWYQQALGQGPQFIFQYYREEENGRGNFPPRFSGLQFPNYSSELNVNALELDDSALYLCASSLVGQNIQYFGAGTRLSVL.

This rearrangement joins TRBV6-2 or TRBV6-3 to TRBJ2-7; possible D gene TRBD1, 5 bases. Germline V lookup: CDR1 MNHEY, CDR2 SVGEGT. V was trimmed by 5 bases and J by 3 bases, leaving 17 bases between them. The CDR3 spans 15 residues. The CDR3 protein is CASSTPARTYYEQYF. CDR3 nucleotides: TGTGCCAGCAGTACCCCCGCTCGGACATACTACGAGCAGTACTTC.

This chain links TRBV18 with TRBJ2-5, with D maybe TRBD2 (5 bases). Germline CDR1 is KGHSH and CDR2 is LQKENI. The V and J ends lost 4 bases and 6 bases respectively, with 12 bases between them. This CDR3 is 13 amino acids long. CDR3 residues: CASSREGGQTQYF. The DNA of the CDR3 is TGTGCCAGCTCACGTGAAGGAGGACAGACCCAGTACTTC.

This clone is a singleton in its sample. The V and J genes are TRBV5-6 and TRBJ1-5, with D maybe TRBD1 (5 bases). Germline V lookup: CDR1 SGHDT, CDR2 YYEEEE. The CDR3 is made up of 14 amino acids. V was shortened by 4 bases and J by 4 bases, with 12 bases between the two germline ends. CDR3 sequence: CASSGWGGNQPQHF. DNA for the CDR3: TGTGCCAGCAGCGGGTGGGGCGGAAATCAGCCCCAGCATTTT. Full variable domain (outside the CDR3, taken from reference TRBV5-6 and TRBJ1-5): DAGVTQSPTHLIKTRGQQVTLRCSPKSGHDTVSWYQQALGQGPQFIFQYYEEEERQRGNFPDRFSGHQFPNYSSELNVNALLLGDSALYLCASSGWGGNQPQHFGDGTRLSIL.

The chain has TRBV7-2 and TRBJ1-5; TRBD1 might be the D (6 bases). V was pared by 8 bases and J by 7 bases, with 21 bases between. The CDR3 sequence is 15 residues long. Looked up from germline, CDR1 is SGHTA and CDR2 is FQGNSA. This CDR3 reads CASRPLTGSGQPQHF. The CDR3 nucleotides are TGTGCCAGCCGCCCGTTGACAGGTTCGGGGCAGCCCCAGCATTTT.

V gene TRBV18 combines with J gene TRBJ1-1; 9 nucleotides line up with TRBD1. The CDR3 sequence is 14 residues long. The V and J ends lost 4 bases and 5 bases, in that order; junction bases with no gene match: 5. CDR1 KGHSH and CDR2 LQKENI come from the germline V gene. For the CDR3, the DNA is TGTGCCAGCTCACGGGTGACAGGGGGGACTGAAGCTTTCTTT. It yields the protein CASSRVTGGTEAFF.

Remarks on this clone: Other DNA sequences from this sample encode an identical CDR3 as well. The rearrangement uses TRBV28 and TRBJ1-2; D is uncertain. This CDR3 has 11 amino acids. The V end was cut by 5 bases, the J end by 1 base, with 2 bases between. Germline CDR1 reads MDHEN; CDR2 reads SYDVKM. CDR3 sequence reads: CASSLNYGYTF. The DNA of the CDR3 is TGTGCCAGCAGTCTTAACTATGGCTACACCTTC.